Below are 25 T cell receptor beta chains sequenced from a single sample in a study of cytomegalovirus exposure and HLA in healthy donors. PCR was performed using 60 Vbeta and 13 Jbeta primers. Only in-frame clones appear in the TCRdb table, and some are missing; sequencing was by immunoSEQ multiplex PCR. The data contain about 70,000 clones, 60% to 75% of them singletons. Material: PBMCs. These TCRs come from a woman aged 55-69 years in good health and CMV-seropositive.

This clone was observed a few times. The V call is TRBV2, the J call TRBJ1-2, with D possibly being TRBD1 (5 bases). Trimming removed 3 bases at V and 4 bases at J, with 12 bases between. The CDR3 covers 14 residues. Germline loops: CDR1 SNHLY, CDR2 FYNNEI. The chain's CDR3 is CASSEGLSPYGYTF. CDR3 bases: TGTGCCAGCAGTGAGGGGCTCAGCCCCTATGGCTACACCTTC.

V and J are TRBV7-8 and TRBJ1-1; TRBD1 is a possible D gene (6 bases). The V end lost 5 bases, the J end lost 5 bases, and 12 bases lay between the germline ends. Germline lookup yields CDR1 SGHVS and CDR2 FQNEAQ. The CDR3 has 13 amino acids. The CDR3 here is CASSRGRGTEAFF. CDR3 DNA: TGTGCCAGCAGCCGGGGGCGGGGGACTGAAGCTTTCTTT. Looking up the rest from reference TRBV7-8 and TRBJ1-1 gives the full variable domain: GAGVSQSPRYKVAKRGQDVALRCDPISGHVSLFWYQQALGQGPEFLTYFQNEAQLDKSGLPSDRFFAERPEGSVSTLKIQRTQQEDSAVYLCASSRGRGTEAFFGQGTRLTVV.

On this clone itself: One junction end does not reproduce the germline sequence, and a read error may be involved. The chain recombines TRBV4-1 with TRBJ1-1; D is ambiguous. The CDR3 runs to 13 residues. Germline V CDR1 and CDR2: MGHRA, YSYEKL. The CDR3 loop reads CASSQEEATAAFF. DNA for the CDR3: TGCGCCAGCAGCCAAGAAGAAGCTACTGCAGCTTTCTTT.

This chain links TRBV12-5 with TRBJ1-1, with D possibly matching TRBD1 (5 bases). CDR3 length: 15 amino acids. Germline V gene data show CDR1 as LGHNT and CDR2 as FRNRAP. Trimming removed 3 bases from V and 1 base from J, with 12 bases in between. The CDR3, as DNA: TGTGCTAGTGGTTTAGGTCAGGGTTGGAACACTGAAGCTTTCTTT. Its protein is CASGLGQGWNTEAFF.

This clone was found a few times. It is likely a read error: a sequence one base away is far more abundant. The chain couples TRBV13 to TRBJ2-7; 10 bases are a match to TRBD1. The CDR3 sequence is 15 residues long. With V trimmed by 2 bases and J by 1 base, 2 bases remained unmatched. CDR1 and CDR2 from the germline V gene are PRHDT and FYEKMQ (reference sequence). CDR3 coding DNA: TGTGCCAGCAGCTTACGGGACAGGGGATCCTACGAGCAGTACTTC. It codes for CASSLRDRGSYEQYF.

The DNA of the CDR3 is TGCGCCAGCAGCTTGACAGGCAATAATGAAAAACTGTTTTTT. Translation: CASSLTGNNEKLFF. V usage is TRBV5-1 and J usage is TRBJ1-4, with a tentative D call TRBD1 (5 bases). V lost 1 base and J 4 bases, leaving 8 bases between the germline ends. Looked up from germline, CDR1 is SGHRS and CDR2 is YFSETQ. The CDR3 has 14 residues.

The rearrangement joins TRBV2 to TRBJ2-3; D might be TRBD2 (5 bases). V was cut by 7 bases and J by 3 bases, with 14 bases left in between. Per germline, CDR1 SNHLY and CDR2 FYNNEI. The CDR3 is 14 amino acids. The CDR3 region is CASIRRATTDTQYF. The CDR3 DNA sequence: TGTGCCAGCATCAGGCGGGCTACAACAGATACGCAGTATTTT.

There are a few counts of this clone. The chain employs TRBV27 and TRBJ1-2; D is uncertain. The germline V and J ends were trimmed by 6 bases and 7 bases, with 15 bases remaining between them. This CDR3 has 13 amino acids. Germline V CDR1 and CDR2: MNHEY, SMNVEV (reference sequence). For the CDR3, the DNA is TGTGCCAGCAGCCCCACGGGGAGAAGTGGCTACACCTTC. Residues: CASSPTGRSGYTF.

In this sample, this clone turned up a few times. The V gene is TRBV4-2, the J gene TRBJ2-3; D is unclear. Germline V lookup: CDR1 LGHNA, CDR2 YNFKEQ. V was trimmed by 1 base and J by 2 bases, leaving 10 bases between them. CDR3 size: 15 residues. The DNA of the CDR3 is TGTGCCAGCAGCCAAGTGTTCTACTCCACAGATACGCAGTATTTT. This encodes CASSQVFYSTDTQYF.

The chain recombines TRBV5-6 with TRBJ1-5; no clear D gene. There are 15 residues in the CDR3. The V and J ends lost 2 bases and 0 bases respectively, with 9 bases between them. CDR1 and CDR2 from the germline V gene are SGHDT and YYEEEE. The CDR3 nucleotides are TGTGCCAGCAGCTTACGGGGATTTAGCAATCAGCCCCAGCATTTT. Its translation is CASSLRGFSNQPQHF.

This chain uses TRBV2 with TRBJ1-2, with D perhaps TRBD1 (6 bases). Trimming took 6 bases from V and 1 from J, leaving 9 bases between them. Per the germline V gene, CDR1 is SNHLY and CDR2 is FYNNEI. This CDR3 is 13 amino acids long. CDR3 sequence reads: CASRNRVNYGYTF. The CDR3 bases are TGTGCCAGCAGAAACAGGGTTAACTATGGCTACACCTTC. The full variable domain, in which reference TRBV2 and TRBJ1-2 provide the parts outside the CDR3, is EPEVTQTPSHQVTQMGQEVILRCVPISNHLYFYWYRQILGQKVEFLVSFYNNEISEKSEIFDDQFSVERPDGSNFTLKIRSTKLEDSAMYFCASRNRVNYGYTFGSGTRLTVV.

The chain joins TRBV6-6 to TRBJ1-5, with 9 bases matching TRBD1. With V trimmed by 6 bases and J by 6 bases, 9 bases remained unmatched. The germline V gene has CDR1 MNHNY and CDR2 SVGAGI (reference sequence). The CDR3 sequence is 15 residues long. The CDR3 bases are TGTGCCAGCAGGCTCACCTCACAGGGGGCTCAGCCCCAGCATTTT. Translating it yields CASRLTSQGAQPQHF.

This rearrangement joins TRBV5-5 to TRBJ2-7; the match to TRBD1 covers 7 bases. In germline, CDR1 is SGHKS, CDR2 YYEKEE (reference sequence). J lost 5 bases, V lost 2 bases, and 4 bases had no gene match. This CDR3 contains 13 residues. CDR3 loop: CASSFTGVHEQYF. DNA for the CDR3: TGTGCCAGCAGCTTCACAGGGGTCCACGAGCAGTACTTC.

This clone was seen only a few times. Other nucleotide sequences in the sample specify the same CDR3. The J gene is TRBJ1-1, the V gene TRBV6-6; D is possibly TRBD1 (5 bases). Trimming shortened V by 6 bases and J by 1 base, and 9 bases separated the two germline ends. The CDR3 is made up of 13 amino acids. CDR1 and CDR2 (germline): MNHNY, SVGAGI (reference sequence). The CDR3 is CASRSGGNTEAFF. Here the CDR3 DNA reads TGTGCCAGCAGATCGGGGGGGAACACTGAAGCTTTCTTT.

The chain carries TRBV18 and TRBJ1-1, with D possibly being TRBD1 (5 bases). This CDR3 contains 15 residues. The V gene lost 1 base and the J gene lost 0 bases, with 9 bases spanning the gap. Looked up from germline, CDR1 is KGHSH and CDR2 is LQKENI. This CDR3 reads CASSPRRGMNTEAFF. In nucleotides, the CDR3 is TGTGCCAGCTCACCACGCCGGGGGATGAACACTGAAGCTTTCTTT. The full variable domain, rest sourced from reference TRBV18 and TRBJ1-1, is NAGVMQNPRHLVRRRGQEARLRCSPMKGHSHVYWYRQLPEEGLKFMVYLQKENIIDESGMPKERFSAEFPKEGPSILRIQQVVRGDSAAYFCASSPRRGMNTEAFFGQGTRLTVV.

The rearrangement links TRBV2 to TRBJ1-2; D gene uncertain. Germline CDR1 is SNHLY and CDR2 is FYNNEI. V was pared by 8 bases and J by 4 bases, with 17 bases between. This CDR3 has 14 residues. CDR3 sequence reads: CASCSLTLGYGYTF. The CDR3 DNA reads TGTGCCAGCTGTTCCCTAACTCTTGGCTATGGCTACACCTTC.

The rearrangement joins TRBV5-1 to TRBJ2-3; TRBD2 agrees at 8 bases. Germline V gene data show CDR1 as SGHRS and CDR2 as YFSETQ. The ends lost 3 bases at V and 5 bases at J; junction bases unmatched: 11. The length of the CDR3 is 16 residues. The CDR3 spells CASSSKLASGGDTQYF. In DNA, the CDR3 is TGCGCCAGCAGCTCCAAGCTGGCCAGCGGGGGAGATACGCAGTATTTT.

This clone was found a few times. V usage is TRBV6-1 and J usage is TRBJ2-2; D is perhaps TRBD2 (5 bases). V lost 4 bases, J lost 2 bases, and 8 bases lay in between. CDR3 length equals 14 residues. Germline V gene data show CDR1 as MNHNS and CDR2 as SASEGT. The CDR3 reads CASSARTNTGELFF. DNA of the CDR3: TGTGCCAGCAGTGCTAGGACTAACACCGGGGAGCTGTTTTTT.

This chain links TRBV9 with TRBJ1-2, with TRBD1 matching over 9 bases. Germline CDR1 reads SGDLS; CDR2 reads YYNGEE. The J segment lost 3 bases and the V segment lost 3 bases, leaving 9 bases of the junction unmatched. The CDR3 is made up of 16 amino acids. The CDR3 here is CASSAGTGTKDYGYTF. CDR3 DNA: TGTGCCAGCAGCGCCGGGACAGGGACCAAGGACTATGGCTACACCTTC.

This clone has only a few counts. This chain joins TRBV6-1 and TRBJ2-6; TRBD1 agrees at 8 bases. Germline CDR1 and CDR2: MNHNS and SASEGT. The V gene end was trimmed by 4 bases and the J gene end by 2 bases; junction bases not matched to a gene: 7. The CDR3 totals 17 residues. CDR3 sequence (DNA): TGTGCCAGCAGTGCGCATTCAGGGGGCGCTGGGGCCAACGTCCTGACTTTC. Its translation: CASSAHSGGAGANVLTF.

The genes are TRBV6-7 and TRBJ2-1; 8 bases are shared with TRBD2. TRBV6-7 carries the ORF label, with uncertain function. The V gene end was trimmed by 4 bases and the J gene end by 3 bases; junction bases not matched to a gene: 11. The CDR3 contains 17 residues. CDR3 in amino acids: CASSCPLAAPFYNEQFF. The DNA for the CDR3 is TGTGCCAGCAGTTGCCCACTAGCGGCCCCTTTCTACAATGAGCAGTTCTTC.

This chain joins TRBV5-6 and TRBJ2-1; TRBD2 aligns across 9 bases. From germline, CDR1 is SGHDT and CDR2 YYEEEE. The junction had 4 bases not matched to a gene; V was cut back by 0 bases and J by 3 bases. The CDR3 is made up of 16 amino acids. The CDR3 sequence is CASSLGRGGLYNEQFF. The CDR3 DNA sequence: TGTGCCAGCAGCTTGGGGCGGGGGGGCCTCTACAATGAGCAGTTCTTC.

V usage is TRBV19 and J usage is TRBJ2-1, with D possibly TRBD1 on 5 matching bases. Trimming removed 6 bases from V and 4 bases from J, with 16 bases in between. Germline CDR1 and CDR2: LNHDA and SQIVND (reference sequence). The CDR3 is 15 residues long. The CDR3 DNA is TGTGCCAGTAGGAAGGCACAGGATCTTTACAATGAGCAGTTCTTC. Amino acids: CASRKAQDLYNEQFF.

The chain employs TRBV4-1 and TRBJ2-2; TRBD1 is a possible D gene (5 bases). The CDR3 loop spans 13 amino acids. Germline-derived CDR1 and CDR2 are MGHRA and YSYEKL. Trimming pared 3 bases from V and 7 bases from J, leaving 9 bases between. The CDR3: CASSQGPDGELFF. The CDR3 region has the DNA TGCGCCAGCAGCCAGGGGCCCGACGGGGAGCTGTTTTTT.

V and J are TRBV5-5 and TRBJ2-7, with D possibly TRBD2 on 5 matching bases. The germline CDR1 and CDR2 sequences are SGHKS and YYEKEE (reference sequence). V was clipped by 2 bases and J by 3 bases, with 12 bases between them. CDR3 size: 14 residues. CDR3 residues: CASSFEGYIYEQYF. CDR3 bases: TGTGCCAGCAGCTTCGAGGGATACATCTACGAGCAGTACTTC.